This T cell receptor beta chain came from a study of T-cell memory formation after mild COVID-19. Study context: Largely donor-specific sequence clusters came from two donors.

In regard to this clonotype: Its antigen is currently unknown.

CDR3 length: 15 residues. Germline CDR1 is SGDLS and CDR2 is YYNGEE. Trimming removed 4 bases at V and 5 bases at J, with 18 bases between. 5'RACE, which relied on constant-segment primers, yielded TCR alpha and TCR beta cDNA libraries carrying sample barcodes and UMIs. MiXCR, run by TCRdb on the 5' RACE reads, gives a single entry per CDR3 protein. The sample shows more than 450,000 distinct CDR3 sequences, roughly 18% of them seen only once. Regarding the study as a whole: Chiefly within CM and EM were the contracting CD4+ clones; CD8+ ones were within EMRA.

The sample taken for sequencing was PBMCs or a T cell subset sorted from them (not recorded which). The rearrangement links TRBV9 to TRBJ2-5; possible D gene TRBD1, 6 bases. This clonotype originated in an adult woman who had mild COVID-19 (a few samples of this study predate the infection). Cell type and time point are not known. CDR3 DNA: TGTGCCAGCAGCCCAGGGGTTGGCAGGATCGAGACCCAGTACTTC. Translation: CASSPGVGRIETQYF.